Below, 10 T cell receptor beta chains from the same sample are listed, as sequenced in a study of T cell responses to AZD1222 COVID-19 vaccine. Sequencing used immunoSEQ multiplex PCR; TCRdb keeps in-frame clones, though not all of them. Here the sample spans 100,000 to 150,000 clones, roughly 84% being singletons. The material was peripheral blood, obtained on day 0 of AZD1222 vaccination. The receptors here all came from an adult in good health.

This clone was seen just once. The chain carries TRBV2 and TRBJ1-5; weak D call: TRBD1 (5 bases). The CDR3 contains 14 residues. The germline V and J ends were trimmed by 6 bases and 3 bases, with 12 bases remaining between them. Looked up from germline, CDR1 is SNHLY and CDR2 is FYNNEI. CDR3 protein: CASREWGYNQPQHF. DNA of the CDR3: TGTGCCAGCAGGGAGTGGGGCTACAATCAGCCCCAGCATTTT.

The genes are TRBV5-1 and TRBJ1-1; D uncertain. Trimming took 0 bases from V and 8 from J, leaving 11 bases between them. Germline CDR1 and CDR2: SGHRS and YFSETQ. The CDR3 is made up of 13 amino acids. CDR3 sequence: CASSLGGFSEAFF. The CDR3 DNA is TGCGCCAGCAGCTTGGGAGGGTTTTCCGAAGCTTTCTTT.

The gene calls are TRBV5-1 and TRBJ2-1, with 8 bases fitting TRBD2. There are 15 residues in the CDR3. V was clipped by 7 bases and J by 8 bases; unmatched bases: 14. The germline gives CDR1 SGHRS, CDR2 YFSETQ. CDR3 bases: TGCGCCAGCGGGCCAGACGGGACTAGTTTCCATGAGCAGTTCTTC. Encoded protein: CASGPDGTSFHEQFF. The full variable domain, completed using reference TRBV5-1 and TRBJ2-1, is KAGVTQTPRYLIKTRGQQVTLSCSPISGHRSVSWYQQTPGQGLQFLFEYFSETQRNKGNFPGRFSGRQFSNSRSEMNVSTLELGDSALYLCASGPDGTSFHEQFFGPGTRLTVL.

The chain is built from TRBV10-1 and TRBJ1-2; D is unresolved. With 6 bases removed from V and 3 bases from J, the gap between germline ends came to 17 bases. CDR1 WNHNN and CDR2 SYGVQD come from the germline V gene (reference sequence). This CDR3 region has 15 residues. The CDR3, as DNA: TGCGCCAGCAGAACCTCCGCCGCGGACTACTATGGCTACACCTTC. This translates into CASRTSAADYYGYTF.

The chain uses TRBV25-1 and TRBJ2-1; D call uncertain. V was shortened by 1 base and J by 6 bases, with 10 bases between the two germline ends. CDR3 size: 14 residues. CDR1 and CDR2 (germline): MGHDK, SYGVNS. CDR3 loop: CASSESLEANEQFF. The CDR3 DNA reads TGTGCCAGCAGTGAATCTCTTGAGGCCAATGAGCAGTTCTTC.

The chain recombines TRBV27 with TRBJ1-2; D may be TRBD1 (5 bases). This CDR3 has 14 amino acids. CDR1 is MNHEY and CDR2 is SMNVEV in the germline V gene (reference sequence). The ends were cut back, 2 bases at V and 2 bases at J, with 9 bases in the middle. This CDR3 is CASSLAGPNYGYTF. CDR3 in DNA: TGTGCCAGCAGTTTAGCAGGGCCGAACTATGGCTACACCTTC.

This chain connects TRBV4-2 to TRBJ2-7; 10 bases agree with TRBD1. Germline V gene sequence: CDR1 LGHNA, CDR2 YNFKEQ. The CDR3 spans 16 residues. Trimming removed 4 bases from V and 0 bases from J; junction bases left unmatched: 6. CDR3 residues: CASSPRRTGGSYEQYF. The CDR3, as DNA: TGTGCCAGCAGCCCCCGACGGACAGGGGGCTCCTACGAGCAGTACTTC.

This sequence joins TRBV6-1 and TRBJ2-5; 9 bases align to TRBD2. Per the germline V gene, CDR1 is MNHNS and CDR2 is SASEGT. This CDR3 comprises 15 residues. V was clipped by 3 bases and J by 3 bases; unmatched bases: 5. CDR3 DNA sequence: TGTGCCAGCAGTGAGCTAGCGGGGACCAAAGAGACCCAGTACTTC. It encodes CASSELAGTKETQYF.

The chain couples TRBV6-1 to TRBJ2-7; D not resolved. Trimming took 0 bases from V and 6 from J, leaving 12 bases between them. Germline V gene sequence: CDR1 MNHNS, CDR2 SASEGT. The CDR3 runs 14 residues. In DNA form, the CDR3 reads TGTGCCAGCAGTGAAGCGGGCGTCCCTAGCGAGCAGTACTTC. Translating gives CASSEAGVPSEQYF.

The CDR3 loop reads CASSVGPSGANVLTF. DNA of the CDR3: TGTGCCAGCAGTGTAGGGCCCTCTGGGGCCAACGTCCTGACTTTC. This rearrangement joins TRBV2 to TRBJ2-6; no firm D call. Germline V gene sequence: CDR1 SNHLY, CDR2 FYNNEI. V was shortened by 4 bases and J by 0 bases, with 7 bases between the two germline ends. This CDR3 spans 15 amino acids. Full variable domain (remainder filled in from reference TRBV2 and TRBJ2-6): EPEVTQTPSHQVTQMGQEVILRCVPISNHLYFYWYRQILGQKVEFLVSFYNNEISEKSEIFDDQFSVERPDGSNFTLKIRSTKLEDSAMYFCASSVGPSGANVLTFGAGSRLTVL.